The sequence of this TCR beta chain was determined in a study of shared clonotypes between healthy human individuals. Study context: The cohort comprised a couple of women and a few men. Their ages spanned 18 to 49 years. Per donor, three plates held CD4 naive cells, three held CD4 memory, two held CD8 naive and one held CD8 memory.

Assay execution proceeded at the deep level. Profiling relied on immunoSEQ multiplex PCR, and the TCRdb table lists in-frame clones only, not all of them. The sample includes approximately 2.1 million clones, over 90% of them seen just once. The length of the CDR3 is 19 residues. Germline V CDR1 and CDR2: MDHEN, SYDVKM. V was clipped by 1 base and J by 4 bases; unmatched bases: 14. All of the donors resided in Nashville, Tennessee, and each was a Caucasian adult. Material: naive CD4+ T cells from PBMCs. Subset indicated: CD45RA+ positively selected. The chain recombines TRBV28 with TRBJ2-5; TRBD2 matches 11 bases. The sequence derives from a man aged 18 to 30 in good health. Some clones in this sample may be carry-over from other donors' samples. This CDR3 is CASSLYSGIAGGVRETQYF. The CDR3 coding sequence is TGTGCCAGCAGTTTATACTCGGGAATAGCGGGAGGGGTGCGAGAGACCCAGTACTTC.